This T cell receptor (beta chain) was recorded in a study of response to subunit inactivated influenza vaccine. Study-level findings and limits: With each seasonal influenza vaccination, the authors suggested, few new T cells are recruited.

In TCRdb, the RT-PCR reads were re-called with MiXCR into one record per CDR3 protein. Here the sample spans 450,000 to 500,000 distinct CDR3 sequences, about 10% being singletons. Points on this clonotype: Antigen unknown.

The sample consisted of PBMCs from blood, taken 40 to 50 days after vaccination. This receptor was obtained from a man between 45 and 60 years old who received an inactivated influenza vaccine.

CDR3 DNA: TGTGCCAGCAGTTTAGGCGGGGGGCTACAGGAGGGGTACTTC. Its protein product is CASSLGGGLQEGYF. The genes are TRBV12-3 or TRBV12-4 and TRBJ2-7; 8 bases are shared with TRBD2. V shed 1 base, J shed 12 bases, and the junction held 11 bases outside the gene matches. CDR3 size: 14 residues.